A selection of T cell receptor beta chains follows, all from one sample in a study of cytomegalovirus exposure and HLA in healthy donors. The data were produced by immunoSEQ multiplex PCR, yet TCRdb's version contains in-frame clones alone and is incomplete. Among fewer than 200,000 clones listed, roughly 74% were seen once. Sequenced input: PBMCs. These receptors originate from a female donor in good health and CMV-seronegative. The CDR3 runs from the conserved cysteine through the conserved F or W. The D gene is left open where the match is weak. A row's size may be missing; if present it is once, few, many or a size class.

clone_size,d_call,v_call,j_call,cdr3_nt,cdr3_aa
NA,NA,TRBV27,TRBJ2-2,TGTGCCAGCAGTTTAAAGGGCAGCAGGGTCACCGGGGAGCTGTTTTTT,CASSLKGSRVTGELFF
few,TRBD1,TRBV7-9,TRBJ2-7,TGTGCCAGCAGCTCACCGGGACAGGGCCTCGAGCAGTACTTC,CASSSPGQGLEQYF
NA,TRBD1,TRBV7-7,TRBJ2-2,TGTGCCAGCAGCTTAGACAGGGGGGACGGGGAGCTGTTTTTT,CASSLDRGDGELFF
NA,TRBD1,TRBV28,TRBJ2-7,TGTGCCAGCAGTCCGGGACAGGGTTCGGGTAAGAACTTC,CASSPGQGSGKNF
NA,TRBD2,TRBV19,TRBJ2-7,TGTGCCAGTACCGGCGGGAGGGCCTACGAGCAGTACTTC,CASTGGRAYEQYF
NA,TRBD2,TRBV5-1,TRBJ2-7,TGCGCCAGCAGCTTGGCTCAAGCGGGAGACGAGCAGTACTTC,CASSLAQAGDEQYF
NA,NA,TRBV7-9,TRBJ1-6,TGTGCCAGCAGCCTAGGTGGGGCGAGGAATTCACCCCTCCACTTT,CASSLGGARNSPLHF
NA,TRBD2,TRBV13,TRBJ2-7,TGTGCCAGCGGACGGAGCGGGGGGGCCGGTTACGAGCAGTACTTC,CASGRSGGAGYEQYF
once,NA,TRBV7-6,TRBJ2-5,TGTGCCAGCAGCCCTCGCCCAGGGAAAGAGACCCAGTACTTC,CASSPRPGKETQYF
few,TRBD2,TRBV28,TRBJ2-1,TGTGCCAGTGGGGCTAGCGGGAGGACGCGGGAGCAGTTCTTC,CASGASGRTREQFF
NA,TRBD1,TRBV5-1,TRBJ1-2,TGCGCCAGCAGCGCCGCCTCGCGACAGGGAAGCTACACCTTC,CASSAASRQGSYTF
NA,NA,TRBV28,TRBJ1-2,TGTGCCAGCAAAACAGTCTCTAACTATGGCTACACCTTC,CASKTVSNYGYTF
few,NA,TRBV12-5,TRBJ1-1,TGTGCTAGTGGTCCGGACGCGGGCACTGAAGCTTTCTTT,CASGPDAGTEAFF
NA,TRBD2,TRBV6-1,TRBJ2-7,TGTGCCAGCAGTGAAGCGGGAGGGCCGGAGGAGCAGTACTTC,CASSEAGGPEEQYF
NA,NA,TRBV27,TRBJ1-1,TGTGCCAGCAGTTTATTTGGTCCAAGCGGGAACACTGAAGCTTTCTTT,CASSLFGPSGNTEAFF